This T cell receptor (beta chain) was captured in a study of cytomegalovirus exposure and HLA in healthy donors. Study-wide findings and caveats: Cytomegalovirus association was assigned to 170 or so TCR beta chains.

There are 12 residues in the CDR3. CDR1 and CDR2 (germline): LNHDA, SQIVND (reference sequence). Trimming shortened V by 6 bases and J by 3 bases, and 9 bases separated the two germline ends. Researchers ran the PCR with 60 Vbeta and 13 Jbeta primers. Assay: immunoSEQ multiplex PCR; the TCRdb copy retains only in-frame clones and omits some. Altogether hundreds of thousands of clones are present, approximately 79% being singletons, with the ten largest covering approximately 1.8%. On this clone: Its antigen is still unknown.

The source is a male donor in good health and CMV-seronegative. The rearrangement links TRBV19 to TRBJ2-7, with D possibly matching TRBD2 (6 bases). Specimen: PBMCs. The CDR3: CASRGGGYEQYF. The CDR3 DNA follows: TGTGCCAGTAGGGGGGGAGGCTACGAGCAGTACTTC.